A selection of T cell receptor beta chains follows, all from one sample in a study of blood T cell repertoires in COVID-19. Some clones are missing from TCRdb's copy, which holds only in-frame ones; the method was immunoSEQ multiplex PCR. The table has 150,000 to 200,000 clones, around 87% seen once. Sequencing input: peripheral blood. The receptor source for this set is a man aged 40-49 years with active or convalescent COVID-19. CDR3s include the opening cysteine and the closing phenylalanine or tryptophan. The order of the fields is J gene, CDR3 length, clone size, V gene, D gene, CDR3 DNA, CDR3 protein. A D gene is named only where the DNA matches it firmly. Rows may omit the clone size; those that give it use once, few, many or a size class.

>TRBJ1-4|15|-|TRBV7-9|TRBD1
TGTGCCAGCAGCTTAAGCGTACAGGGGGGTGAAAAACTGTTTTTT
CASSLSVQGGEKLFF
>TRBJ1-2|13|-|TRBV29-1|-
TGCAGCGTCGACGGGGGGCGCTTAGCTGGCTACACCTTC
CSVDGGRLAGYTF
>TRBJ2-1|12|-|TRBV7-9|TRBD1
TGTGCCGGGAGACAGGGGGCTAATGAGCAGTTCTTC
CAGRQGANEQFF
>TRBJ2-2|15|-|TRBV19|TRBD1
TGTGCCAGTAGCCGGGACAGGGGGCAGGGCGGGGAGCTGTTTTTT
CASSRDRGQGGELFF
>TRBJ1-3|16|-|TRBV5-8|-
TGTGCCAGCAGCTTGCGATCGGGGTACTCTGGAAACACCATATATTTT
CASSLRSGYSGNTIYF
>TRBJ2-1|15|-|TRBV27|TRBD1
TGTGCCAGCAGTTTTGACAGGGACTCCTACAATGAGCAGTTCTTC
CASSFDRDSYNEQFF
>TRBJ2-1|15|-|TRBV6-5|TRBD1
TGTGCCAGCAGCTTTTCCGGGACAGGGTACAATGAGCAGTTCTTC
CASSFSGTGYNEQFF
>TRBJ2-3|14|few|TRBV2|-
TGTGCCAGCAGTGAAGACAGGGCTTCAGATACGCAGTATTTT
CASSEDRASDTQYF
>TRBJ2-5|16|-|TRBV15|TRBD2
TGTGCCACCAGCAGAGATCCAGCGGGGGGGCCAGAGACCCAGTACTTC
CATSRDPAGGPETQYF
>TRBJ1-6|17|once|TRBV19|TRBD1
TGTGCCAGTAGTGCCCGGGACAGGGGCTCCTATAATTCACCCCTCCACTTT
CASSARDRGSYNSPLHF
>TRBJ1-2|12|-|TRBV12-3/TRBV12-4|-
TGTGCCAGCAGTGGCCTGGGGCCCGGCTACACCTTC
CASSGLGPGYTF
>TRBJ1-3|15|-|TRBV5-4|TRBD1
TGTGCCAGCAGCGCCCGGGACAGCTCTGGAAACACCATATATTTT
CASSARDSSGNTIYF
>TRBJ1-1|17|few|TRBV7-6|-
TGTGCCAGCAGCTTAGCATCAGGTGGGGGGGTTACCACTGAAGCTTTCTTT
CASSLASGGGVTTEAFF
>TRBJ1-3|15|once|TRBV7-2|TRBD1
TGTGCCAGCAGCTCGCACCAGGGGGCTGGAAACACCATATATTTT
CASSSHQGAGNTIYF
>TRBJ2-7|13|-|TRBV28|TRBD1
TGTGCCAGCAAACAGGGGGTAACCTACGAGCAGTACTTC
CASKQGVTYEQYF
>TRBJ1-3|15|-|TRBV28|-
TGTGCCAGCAGGCAGGACAGTTTATCTGGAAACACCATATATTTT
CASRQDSLSGNTIYF
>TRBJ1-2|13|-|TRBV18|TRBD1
TGTGCCAGCTCGCCGGGACAGGACTATGGCTACACCTTC
CASSPGQDYGYTF
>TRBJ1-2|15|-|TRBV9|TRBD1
TGTGCCAGCAGCGCCCGCGGACAGGGAGTCAAGGGCTACACCTTC
CASSARGQGVKGYTF
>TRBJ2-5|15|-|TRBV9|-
TGTGCCAGCAGCGTAGGTGGGGGGGCCTTTGAGACCCAGTACTTC
CASSVGGGAFETQYF
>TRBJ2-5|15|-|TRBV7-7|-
TGTGCTAGCAGCTTAGGAGACTCGGGGAGAGAGACCCAGTACTTC
CASSLGDSGRETQYF
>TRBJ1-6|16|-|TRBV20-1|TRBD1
TGCAGTGCTAGTGTATCAGGGGGCTCCTATAATTCACCCCTCCACTTT
CSASVSGGSYNSPLHF
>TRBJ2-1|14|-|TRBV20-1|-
TGCAGTGCTAGTCTGGGGGCGGGCTACAATGAGCAGTTCTTC
CSASLGAGYNEQFF
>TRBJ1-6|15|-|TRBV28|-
TGTGCCAGCAGTCCGTCTAGTAGATCGGTGGGACCCCTCCACTTT
CASSPSSRSVGPLHF
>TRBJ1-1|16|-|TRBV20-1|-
TGCAGTGCTAGTTTCAGGGGTAGCTTCATGAACACTGAAGCTTTCTTT
CSASFRGSFMNTEAFF
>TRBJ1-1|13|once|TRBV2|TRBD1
TGTGCCAGCAGTCAGGGGGAAAACACTGAAGCTTTCTTT
CASSQGENTEAFF
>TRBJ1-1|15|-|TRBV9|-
TGTGCCAGCAGCCTTCAGGGCTTAGGTAACACTGAAGCTTTCTTT
CASSLQGLGNTEAFF
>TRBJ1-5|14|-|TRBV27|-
TGTGCCAGCAGTTTAGCAGGGGCCGGTCAGCCCCAGCATTTT
CASSLAGAGQPQHF
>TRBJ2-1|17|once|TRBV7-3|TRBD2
TGTGCCAGCAGCTTAAACCCCTTACGGGGGGGTTCCAATGAGCAGTTCTTC
CASSLNPLRGGSNEQFF
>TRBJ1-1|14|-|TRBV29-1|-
TGCAGCGTTCAGGTGGTGATAAGAGGGACTGAAGCTTTCTTT
CSVQVVIRGTEAFF
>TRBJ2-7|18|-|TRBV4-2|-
TGTGCCAGCAGCCAAGAGAGGGCCCCTGGAGGTACCCCCTACGAGCAGTACTTC
CASSQERAPGGTPYEQYF
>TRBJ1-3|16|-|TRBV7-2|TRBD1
TGTGCCAGCAGCTTAATGCCCAGGGGGCTTGGAAACACCATATATTTT
CASSLMPRGLGNTIYF
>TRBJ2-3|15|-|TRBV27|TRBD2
TGTGCCAGCAGTTGGACTAGCGGGGCGACAGATACGCAGTATTTT
CASSWTSGATDTQYF
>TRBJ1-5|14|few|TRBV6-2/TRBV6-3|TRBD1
TGTGCCAGCAGCCGACCGGGACAGGGTAAGTCCCAGCATTTT
CASSRPGQGKSQHF
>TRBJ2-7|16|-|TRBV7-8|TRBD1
TGTGCCAGCAGCCGTTCCCGACAGGGAATATCCTACGAGCAGTACTTC
CASSRSRQGISYEQYF
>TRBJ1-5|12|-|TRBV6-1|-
TGTGCCAGCAGTGATCTCCGAGAGCCCCAGCATTTT
CASSDLREPQHF
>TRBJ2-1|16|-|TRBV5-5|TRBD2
TGTGCCAGCAGCTTAGGGGGGACTAGCAGGTGGGGTGAGCAGTTCTTC
CASSLGGTSRWGEQFF
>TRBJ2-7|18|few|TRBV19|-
TGTGCCAGTAGTATAGGAATTTTCTCTATCGGGAAGCGATACGAGCAGTACTTC
CASSIGIFSIGKRYEQYF
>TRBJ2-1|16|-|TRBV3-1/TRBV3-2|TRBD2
TGTGCCAGCAGCCATGGTAGCGGGGGGGGATACAATGAGCAGTTCTTC
CASSHGSGGGYNEQFF
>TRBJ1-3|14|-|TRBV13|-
TGTGCCAGCAGCTTAGGTTGGGGCGGAAACACCATATATTTT
CASSLGWGGNTIYF
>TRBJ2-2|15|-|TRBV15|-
TGTGCCACCAGCAGAGGTACCGGTAACACCGGGGAGCTGTTTTTT
CATSRGTGNTGELFF
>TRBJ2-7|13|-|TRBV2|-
TGTGCCAGCAGTGAAGCTAGGCAGGGGGAGCAGTACTTC
CASSEARQGEQYF